Given below is one T cell receptor beta chain in context. Its cognate antigen is unknown. These data come from a study of PD-1 blockade in mismatch repair-deficient tumors. Findings and caveats of the study: Tumor-resident clones, often absent from pretreatment blood, expanded after pembrolizumab and then contracted.

Germline CDR1 reads SGHTA; CDR2 reads FQGNSA. This CDR3 is built from 15 residues. V lost 5 bases and J 1 base, leaving 14 bases between the germline ends. Generated by immunoSEQ multiplex PCR, the TCRdb table keeps only in-frame clones and is missing some. The sample records some 130,000 clones, 88% being singletons. This specimen consisted of peripheral blood, obtained approximately 70 weeks after starting pembrolizumab. The receptor was isolated from an adult with mismatch repair-deficient cancer. J is TRBJ1-1 and V is TRBV7-2, with D perhaps matching TRBD1 (5 bases). CDR3 in DNA: TGTGCCAGCAGCCGAACCGCCGACAGGAACACTGAAGCTTTCTTT. Amino acids: CASSRTADRNTEAFF.